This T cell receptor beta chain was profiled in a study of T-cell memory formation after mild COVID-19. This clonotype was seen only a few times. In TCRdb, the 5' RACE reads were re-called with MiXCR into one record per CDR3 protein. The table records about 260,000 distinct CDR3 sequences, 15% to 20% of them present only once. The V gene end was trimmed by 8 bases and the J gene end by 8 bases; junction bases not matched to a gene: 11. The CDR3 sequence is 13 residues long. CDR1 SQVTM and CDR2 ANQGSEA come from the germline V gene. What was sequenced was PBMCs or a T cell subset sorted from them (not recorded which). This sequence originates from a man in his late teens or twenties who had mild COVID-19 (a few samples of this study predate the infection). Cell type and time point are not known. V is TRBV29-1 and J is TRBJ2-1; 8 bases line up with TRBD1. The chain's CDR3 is CSSQVTGVYEQFF. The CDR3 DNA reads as TGCAGCTCCCAAGTGACAGGGGTTTATGAGCAGTTCTTC.